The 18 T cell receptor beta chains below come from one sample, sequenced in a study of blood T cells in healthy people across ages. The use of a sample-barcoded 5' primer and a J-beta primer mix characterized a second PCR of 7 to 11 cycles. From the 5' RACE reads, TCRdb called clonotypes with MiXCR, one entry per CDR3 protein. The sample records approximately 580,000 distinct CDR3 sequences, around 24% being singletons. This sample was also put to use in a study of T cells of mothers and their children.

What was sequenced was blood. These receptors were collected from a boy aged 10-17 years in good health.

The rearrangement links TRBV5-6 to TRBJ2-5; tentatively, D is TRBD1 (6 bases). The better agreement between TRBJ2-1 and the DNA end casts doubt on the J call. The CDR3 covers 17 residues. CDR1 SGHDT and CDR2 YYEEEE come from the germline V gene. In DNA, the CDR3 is TGTGCCAGCAGCTTGAGTCCGACAGGAGTGGCTTTGGGTGAGCAGTTCTTC. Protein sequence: CASSLSPTGVALGEQFF.

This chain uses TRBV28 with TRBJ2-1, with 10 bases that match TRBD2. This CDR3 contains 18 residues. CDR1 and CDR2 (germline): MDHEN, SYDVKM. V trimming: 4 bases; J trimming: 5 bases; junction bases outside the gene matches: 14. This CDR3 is CASSSLASGRPLNNEQFF. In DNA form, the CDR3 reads TGTGCCAGCAGTTCCCTGGCTAGCGGGAGACCCCTCAACAATGAGCAGTTCTTC.

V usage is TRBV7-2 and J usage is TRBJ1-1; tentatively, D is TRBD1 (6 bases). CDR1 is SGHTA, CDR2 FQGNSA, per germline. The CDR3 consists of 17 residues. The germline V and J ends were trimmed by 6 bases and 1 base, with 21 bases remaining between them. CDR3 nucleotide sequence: TGTGCCAGCAGTCCCCAGGGGACCCTAAAGAGGAACACTGAAGCTTTCTTT. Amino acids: CASSPQGTLKRNTEAFF.

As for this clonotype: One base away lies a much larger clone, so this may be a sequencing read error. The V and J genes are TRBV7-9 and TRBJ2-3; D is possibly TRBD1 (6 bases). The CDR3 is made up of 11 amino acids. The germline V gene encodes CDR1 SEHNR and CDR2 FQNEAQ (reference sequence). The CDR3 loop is CAYEETGTQYF. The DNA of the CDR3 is TGTGCCTACGAGGAGACAGGTACGCAGTATTTT.

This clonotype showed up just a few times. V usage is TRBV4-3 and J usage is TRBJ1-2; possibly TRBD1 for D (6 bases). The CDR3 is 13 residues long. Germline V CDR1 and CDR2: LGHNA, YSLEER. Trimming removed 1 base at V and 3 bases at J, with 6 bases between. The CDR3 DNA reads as TGCGCCAGCAGCCAAGCAGGGGACTATGGCTACACCTTC. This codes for CASSQAGDYGYTF.

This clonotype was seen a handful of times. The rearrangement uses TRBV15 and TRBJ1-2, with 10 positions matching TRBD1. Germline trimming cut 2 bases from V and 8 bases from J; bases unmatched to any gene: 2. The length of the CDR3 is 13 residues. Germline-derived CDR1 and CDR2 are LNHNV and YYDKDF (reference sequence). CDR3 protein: CATSRPGQGGYTF. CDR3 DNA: TGTGCCACCAGCAGACCGGGACAGGGGGGCTACACCTTC. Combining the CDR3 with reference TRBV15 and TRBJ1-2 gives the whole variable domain DAMVIQNPRYQVTQFGKPVTLSCSQTLNHNVMYWYQQKSSQAPKLLFHYYDKDFNNEADTPDNFQSRRPNTSFCFLDIRSPGLGDTAMYLCATSRPGQGGYTFGSGTRLTVV.

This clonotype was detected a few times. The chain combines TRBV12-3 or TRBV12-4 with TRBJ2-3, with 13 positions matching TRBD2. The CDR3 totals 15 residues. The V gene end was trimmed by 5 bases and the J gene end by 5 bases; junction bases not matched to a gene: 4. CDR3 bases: TGTGCCAGCAGTCGCAGACTAGCGGGAGGAGATACGCAGTATTTT. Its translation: CASSRRLAGGDTQYF.

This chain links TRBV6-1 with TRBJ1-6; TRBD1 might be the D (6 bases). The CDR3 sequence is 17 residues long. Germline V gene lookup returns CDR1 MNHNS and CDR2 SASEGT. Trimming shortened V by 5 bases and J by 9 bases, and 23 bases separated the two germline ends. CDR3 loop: CASSRAILGGTSSPLHF. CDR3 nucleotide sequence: TGTGCCAGCAGTCGAGCTATACTAGGGGGAACGAGTTCACCCCTCCACTTT.

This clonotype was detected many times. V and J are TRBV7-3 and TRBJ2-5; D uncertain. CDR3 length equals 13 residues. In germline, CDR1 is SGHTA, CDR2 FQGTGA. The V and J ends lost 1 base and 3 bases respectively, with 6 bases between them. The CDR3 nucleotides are TGTGCCAGCAGCTTAAGTACCGAAGAGACCCAGTACTTC. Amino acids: CASSLSTEETQYF.

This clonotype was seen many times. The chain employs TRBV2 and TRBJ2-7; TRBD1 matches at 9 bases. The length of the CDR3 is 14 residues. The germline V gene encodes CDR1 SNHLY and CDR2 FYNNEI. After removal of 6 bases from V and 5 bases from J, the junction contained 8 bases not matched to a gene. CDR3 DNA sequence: TGTGCCAGCAGAGCGGGACAGGGCTCGCACGAGCAGTACTTC. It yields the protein CASRAGQGSHEQYF.

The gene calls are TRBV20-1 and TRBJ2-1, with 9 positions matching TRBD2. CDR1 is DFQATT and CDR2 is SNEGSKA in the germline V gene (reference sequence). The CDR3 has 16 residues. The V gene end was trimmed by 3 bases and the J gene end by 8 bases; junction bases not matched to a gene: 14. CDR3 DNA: TGCAGTGCTAGGTTGCGGGAGGGCCGAACCATATATGAGCAGTTCTTC. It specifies CSARLREGRTIYEQFF.

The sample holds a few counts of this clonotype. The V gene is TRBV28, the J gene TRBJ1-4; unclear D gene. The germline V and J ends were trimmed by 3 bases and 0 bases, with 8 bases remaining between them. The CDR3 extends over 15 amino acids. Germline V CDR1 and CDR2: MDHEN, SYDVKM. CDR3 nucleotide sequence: TGTGCCAGCAGTTTTTGGGTGGCAACTAATGAAAAACTGTTTTTT. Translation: CASSFWVATNEKLFF.

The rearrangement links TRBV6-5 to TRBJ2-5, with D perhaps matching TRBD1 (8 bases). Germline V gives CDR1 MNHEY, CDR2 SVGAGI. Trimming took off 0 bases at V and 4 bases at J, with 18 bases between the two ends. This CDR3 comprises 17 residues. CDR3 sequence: CASSYSPLTGEGETQYF. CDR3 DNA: TGTGCCAGCAGTTACTCTCCGCTGACAGGGGAGGGAGAGACCCAGTACTTC.

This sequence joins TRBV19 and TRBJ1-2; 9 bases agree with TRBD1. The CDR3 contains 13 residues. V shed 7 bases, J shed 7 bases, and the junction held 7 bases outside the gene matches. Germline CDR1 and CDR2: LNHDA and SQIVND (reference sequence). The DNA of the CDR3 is TGTGCCAGTATGGCGGACAGGGGACTTGGCTACACCTTC. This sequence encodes CASMADRGLGYTF.

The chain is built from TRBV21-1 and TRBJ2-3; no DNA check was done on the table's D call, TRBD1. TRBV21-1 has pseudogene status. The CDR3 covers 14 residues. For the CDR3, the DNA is TGTGCCAGCAGCAGAGCGGGACACACAGATACGCAGTATTTT. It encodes CASSRAGHTDTQYF.

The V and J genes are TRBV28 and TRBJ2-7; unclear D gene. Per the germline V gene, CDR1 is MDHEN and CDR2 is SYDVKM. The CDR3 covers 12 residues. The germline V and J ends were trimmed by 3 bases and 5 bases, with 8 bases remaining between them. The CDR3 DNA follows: TGTGCCAGCAGTTTTCTTGTCCACGAGCAGTACTTC. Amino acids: CASSFLVHEQYF.

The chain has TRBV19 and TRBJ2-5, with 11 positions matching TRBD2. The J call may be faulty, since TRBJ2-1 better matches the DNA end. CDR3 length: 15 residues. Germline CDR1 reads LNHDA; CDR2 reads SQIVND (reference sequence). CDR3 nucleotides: TGTGCCAGTAGTGCCACTAGCGGGGGAAGAGGTGAGCAGTTCTTC. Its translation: CASSATSGGRGEQFF.

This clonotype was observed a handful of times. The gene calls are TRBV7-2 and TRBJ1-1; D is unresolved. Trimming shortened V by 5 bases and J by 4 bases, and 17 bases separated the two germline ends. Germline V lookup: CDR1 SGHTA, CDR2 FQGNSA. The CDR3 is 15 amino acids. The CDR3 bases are TGTGCCAGCAGCCTACGTCTGCGGCAGAGCACTGAAGCTTTCTTT. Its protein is CASSLRLRQSTEAFF.